This passage covers 15 T cell receptor beta chains from one sample sequenced in a study of blood T cell repertoires in COVID-19. Some clones are missing from TCRdb's copy, which holds only in-frame ones; the method was immunoSEQ multiplex PCR. The table lists under 250,000 clones, over 65% of them singletons. The sample was peripheral blood. The receptors derive from an older woman with active or convalescent COVID-19.

This clone came up many times. V and J are TRBV7-2 and TRBJ1-2; weak D call: TRBD1 (5 bases). CDR3 size: 14 residues. V lost 4 bases and J 8 bases, leaving 17 bases between the germline ends. Germline V CDR1 and CDR2: SGHTA, FQGNSA. The CDR3 region is CASSWRGGMGGYTF. The CDR3 coding sequence is TGTGCCAGCAGCTGGCGTGGGGGGATGGGAGGCTACACCTTC.

The genes are TRBV28 and TRBJ1-1; 7 bases map to TRBD1. CDR3 length: 18 amino acids. J lost 3 bases, V lost 3 bases, and 16 bases had no gene match. CDR1 is MDHEN, CDR2 SYDVKM, per germline. The CDR3 reads CASSLGGGWGQGDTEAFF. The CDR3 region has the DNA TGTGCCAGCAGTTTGGGAGGCGGATGGGGGCAGGGGGACACTGAAGCTTTCTTT.

Of note for this clone: This sample also contains other DNA sequences that code for the same CDR3. V gene TRBV11-2 combines with J gene TRBJ1-2; 9 bases map to TRBD1. J gave up 5 bases and V 4 bases, and 2 bases lay outside the gene matches. The CDR3 has 13 amino acids. Germline loops: CDR1 SGHAT, CDR2 FQNNGV. This CDR3 reads CASSSGQGYGYTF. CDR3 nucleotide sequence: TGTGCCAGCAGCTCGGGACAGGGATATGGCTACACCTTC.

This chain's CDR3 is CASSLMGPNEKLFF. In DNA, the CDR3 is TGTGCCAGCAGCTTAATGGGCCCAAATGAAAAACTGTTTTTT. The V gene is TRBV7-9, the J gene TRBJ1-4; no clear D. Trimming removed 2 bases from V and 5 bases from J, with 9 bases in between. The CDR3 spans 14 residues. Germline CDR1 is SEHNR and CDR2 is FQNEAQ (reference sequence).

The chain employs TRBV18 and TRBJ1-4; D gene uncertain. V lost 6 bases, J lost 0 bases, and 8 bases lay in between. This CDR3 comprises 14 residues. The germline V gene has CDR1 KGHSH and CDR2 LQKENI. The CDR3 DNA follows: TGTGCCAGCTCGAAGAGGACAACTAATGAAAAACTGTTTTTT. It translates to CASSKRTTNEKLFF.

This clone showed up just once. Other DNA variants within this sample encode the same CDR3. The V gene is TRBV18, the J gene TRBJ1-4; 9 bases agree with TRBD1. From germline, CDR1 is KGHSH and CDR2 LQKENI. The CDR3 has 15 amino acids. Germline trimming cut 3 bases from V and 4 bases from J; bases unmatched to any gene: 3. As DNA, the CDR3 is TGTGCCAGCTCACCCCCGGGACAGGGTAATGAAAAACTGTTTTTT. Translating gives CASSPPGQGNEKLFF.

This clone was seen a few times. This sequence joins TRBV6-1 and TRBJ2-5; 9 nucleotides line up with TRBD2. There are 16 residues in the CDR3. Germline-derived CDR1 and CDR2 are MNHNS and SASEGT. Trimming removed 1 base from V and 3 bases from J; junction bases left unmatched: 6. The CDR3: CASSEGHSGREETQYF. The CDR3 DNA follows: TGTGCCAGCAGTGAAGGGCATAGCGGGAGAGAAGAGACCCAGTACTTC.

As concerns this clone: The sample holds other DNA sequences that translate to the same CDR3. The chain has TRBV5-1 and TRBJ1-4; TRBD1 matches 10 bases. This CDR3 comprises 14 residues. Germline-derived CDR1 and CDR2 are SGHRS and YFSETQ. The junction had 4 bases not matched to a gene; V was cut back by 4 bases and J by 7 bases. In nucleotides, the CDR3 is TGCGCCAGCAGCCTCGGACAGGGGGGTGAAAAACTGTTTTTT. It translates to CASSLGQGGEKLFF.

This clone was seen once. Its ends do not fully match the called genes, so a read error is possible. V usage is TRBV18 and J usage is TRBJ1-1; a weak D match, TRBD1 (6 bases). This CDR3 is built from 13 residues. Germline-derived CDR1 and CDR2 are KGHSH and LQKENI. The CDR3 sequence is CASAPGTNTEAFF. CDR3 in DNA: TGTGCCAGCGCACCCGGGACAAACACTGAAGCTTTCTTT.

The V gene is TRBV28, the J gene TRBJ2-1; TRBD2 matches 10 bases. V trimming: 6 bases; J trimming: 10 bases; junction bases outside the gene matches: 9. CDR1 and CDR2 from the germline V gene are MDHEN and SYDVKM. The CDR3 totals 14 residues. CDR3 loop: CASSPGGSGREQFF. In DNA, the CDR3 is TGTGCCAGCAGCCCCGGGGGTAGCGGGAGGGAGCAGTTCTTC. The entire variable domain, with the rest obtained from reference TRBV28 and TRBJ2-1, is as follows: DVKVTQSSRYLVKRTGEKVFLECVQDMDHENMFWYRQDPGLGLRLIYFSYDVKMKEKGDIPEGYSVSREKKERFSLILESASTNQTSMYLCASSPGGSGREQFFGPGTRLTVL.

The chain employs TRBV2 and TRBJ2-2; 11 positions match TRBD2. CDR1 is SNHLY and CDR2 is FYNNEI in the germline V gene. V shed 8 bases and J 5 bases; nucleotides not matched to a gene: 10. This CDR3 contains 16 residues. This chain's CDR3 is CASSGELAGGTGELFF. In nucleotides, the CDR3 is TGTGCCAGCTCCGGGGAGCTAGCGGGAGGTACCGGGGAGCTGTTTTTT.

The chain carries TRBV5-1 and TRBJ1-4, with 9 bases that match TRBD1. The length of the CDR3 is 17 residues. After removal of 2 bases from V and 3 bases from J, the junction contained 8 bases not matched to a gene. CDR1 is SGHRS and CDR2 is YFSETQ in the germline V gene. CDR3 coding DNA: TGCGCCAGCAGCTTAGGGACAGGGAGATACGCTAATGAAAAACTGTTTTTT. Protein product: CASSLGTGRYANEKLFF.

This chain links TRBV29-1 with TRBJ2-1; TRBD2 aligns across 15 bases. Germline V CDR1 and CDR2: SQVTM, ANQGSEA. V shed 7 bases, J shed 13 bases, and the junction held 14 bases outside the gene matches. The CDR3 loop spans 15 amino acids. CDR3 sequence reads: CSALAGLAGGRLQFF. CDR3 coding DNA: TGCAGCGCCCTGGCGGGACTAGCGGGGGGCCGATTACAGTTCTTC.

The genes are TRBV6-5 and TRBJ1-1; D possibly corresponds to TRBD1 (5 bases). The germline CDR1 and CDR2 sequences are MNHEY and SVGAGI. This CDR3 contains 15 residues. V lost 7 bases and J lost 4, with 19 bases in between. CDR3 DNA sequence: TGTGCCAGCATCATAGGGGCAGGGATGGGCACTGAAGCTTTCTTT. Residues: CASIIGAGMGTEAFF.

The chain carries TRBV7-9 and TRBJ2-7; TRBD2 matches 10 bases. This CDR3 region has 15 residues. V lost 4 bases to trimming and J lost 4 bases; unmatched junction nucleotides: 7. Germline lookup yields CDR1 SEHNR and CDR2 FQNEAQ (reference sequence). In DNA form, the CDR3 reads TGTGCCAGCAGCTCCTCAGCGGGAGGGTGGTACGAGCAGTACTTC. Amino acids: CASSSSAGGWYEQYF.